This T cell receptor beta chain was sequenced for a study of cytomegalovirus exposure and HLA in healthy donors. The germline V gene has CDR1 SGHTA and CDR2 FQGNSA. CDR3 size: 13 residues. V lost 3 bases, J lost 1 base, and 6 bases lay in between. PCR was performed using 60 Vbeta and 13 Jbeta primers. Some clones are missing from TCRdb's copy, which holds only in-frame ones; the method was immunoSEQ multiplex PCR. The sample yields about 180,000 clones, approximately 84% seen once. This TCR derives from a man younger than 35 in good health and CMV-seronegative. Sequences were obtained from PBMCs. V is TRBV7-2 and J is TRBJ1-1; TRBD1 is a possible D gene (5 bases). CDR3 sequence (DNA): TGTGCCAGCAGCTTTGGGGCGAACACTGAAGCTTTCTTT. It specifies CASSFGANTEAFF.